Listed below are T cell receptor beta chains from one sample, sequenced in a study of cytomegalovirus exposure and HLA in healthy donors. Produced via immunoSEQ multiplex PCR; TCRdb's table is partial and in-frame only. The sample has over 150,000 clones; roughly 80% are singletons. The specimen was PBMCs. The receptors were gathered from a man in his forties in good health and CMV-seronegative. The CDR3 runs from the conserved cysteine through the conserved F or W. A D gene is named only where the DNA matches it firmly. Size tells how often a clone was seen (once, few, many) or the class of an expanded clone, and some rows leave it out.

len: 13
d_gene: TRBD1
abundance: .
j_gene: TRBJ2-7
v_gene: TRBV29-1
CDR3nt: TGCAACTCTGCGCGGGCAGGGGGCTGCGAGCAGTACTTC
CDR3aa: CNSARAGGCEQYF

len: 15
d_gene: TRBD2
abundance: .
j_gene: TRBJ2-5
v_gene: TRBV5-4
CDR3nt: TGTGCCAGCAGCTTGGGTAGCGGGGGGGAAGAGACCCAGTACTTC
CDR3aa: CASSLGSGGEETQYF

len: 16
d_gene: TRBD1
abundance: .
j_gene: TRBJ1-3
v_gene: TRBV5-4
CDR3nt: TGTGCCAGCAGCTCGGGAGCACGACAGGGAGGAAACACCATATATTTT
CDR3aa: CASSSGARQGGNTIYF

len: 14
d_gene: .
abundance: .
j_gene: TRBJ2-2
v_gene: TRBV28
CDR3nt: TGTGCCAGCACCCTGGACAGGGAGGGCGGGGAGCTGTTTTTT
CDR3aa: CASTLDREGGELFF

len: 17
d_gene: .
abundance: .
j_gene: TRBJ1-3
v_gene: TRBV7-2
CDR3nt: TGTGCCAGCAGCCCCTCCCCGCCAACGAGCTCTGGAAACACCATATATTTT
CDR3aa: CASSPSPPTSSGNTIYF

len: 17
d_gene: TRBD1
abundance: .
j_gene: TRBJ1-5
v_gene: TRBV2
CDR3nt: TGTGCCAGCAGTGGGGGACAGGGGGGGACTCTGTATCAGCCCCAGCATTTT
CDR3aa: CASSGGQGGTLYQPQHF

len: 12
d_gene: .
abundance: .
j_gene: TRBJ1-1
v_gene: TRBV18
CDR3nt: TGTGCCAGCTCACCACAGAGGGAAGTAGCTTTCTTT
CDR3aa: CASSPQREVAFF

len: 16
d_gene: TRBD1
abundance: .
j_gene: TRBJ2-2
v_gene: TRBV7-3
CDR3nt: TGTGCCAGCAGCTTAACGAGACAGGGGGGCACCGGGGAGCTGTTTTTT
CDR3aa: CASSLTRQGGTGELFF

len: 14
d_gene: .
abundance: once
j_gene: TRBJ1-4
v_gene: TRBV11-2
CDR3nt: TGTGCCAGCAGCTTCAGGGCAACTAATGAAAAACTGTTTTTT
CDR3aa: CASSFRATNEKLFF

len: 15
d_gene: .
abundance: .
j_gene: TRBJ2-1
v_gene: TRBV5-8
CDR3nt: TGTGCCAGCAGCTTCGGGACACCGACTACAAGGGGGCAGTTCTTC
CDR3aa: CASSFGTPTTRGQFF

len: 13
d_gene: .
abundance: .
j_gene: TRBJ1-1
v_gene: TRBV14
CDR3nt: TGTGCCAGCCGCCCCCGTTTGAACACTGAAGCTTTCTTT
CDR3aa: CASRPRLNTEAFF

len: 17
d_gene: TRBD1
abundance: once
j_gene: TRBJ1-1
v_gene: TRBV9
CDR3nt: TGTGCCAGCAGCGTAGCCGGGACAGGGGTCGTAGGCACTGAAGCTTTCTTT
CDR3aa: CASSVAGTGVVGTEAFF

len: 12
d_gene: .
abundance: .
j_gene: TRBJ1-2
v_gene: TRBV6-1
CDR3nt: TGTGCCAGCACTCGACAGGCCTTGGGCTACACCTTC
CDR3aa: CASTRQALGYTF

len: 14
d_gene: .
abundance: .
j_gene: TRBJ2-1
v_gene: TRBV7-8
CDR3nt: TGTGCCAGCAGCTTCCTAGGTGACTACAATGAGCAGTTCTTC
CDR3aa: CASSFLGDYNEQFF

len: 10
d_gene: .
abundance: .
j_gene: TRBJ2-7
v_gene: TRBV30
CDR3nt: TGTGCCTGGATGGGCAACGAGCAGTACTTC
CDR3aa: CAWMGNEQYF

len: 14
d_gene: TRBD1
abundance: .
j_gene: TRBJ2-7
v_gene: TRBV27
CDR3nt: TGTGCCAGCAGTTTACGGGACAGGGGCTACGAGCAGTACTTC
CDR3aa: CASSLRDRGYEQYF

len: 17
d_gene: TRBD2
abundance: .
j_gene: TRBJ2-1
v_gene: TRBV4-1
CDR3nt: TGCGCCAGCAGCCAAGAGTGGCCGAGCGGGGGGGACAATGAGCAGTTCTTC
CDR3aa: CASSQEWPSGGDNEQFF

len: 13
d_gene: .
abundance: .
j_gene: TRBJ2-7
v_gene: TRBV27
CDR3nt: TGTGCCAGCAGTCCTGGGGCCACCTACGAGCAGTACTTC
CDR3aa: CASSPGATYEQYF

len: 14
d_gene: .
abundance: once
j_gene: TRBJ1-6
v_gene: TRBV28
CDR3nt: TGTGCCAGCAGTTTTCAGGCGTCTAATTCACCCCTCCACTTT
CDR3aa: CASSFQASNSPLHF

len: 16
d_gene: .
abundance: .
j_gene: TRBJ1-5
v_gene: TRBV7-6
CDR3nt: TGTGCCAGCAGCTTAACTACAGGCCCCGTGGGTCAGCCCCAGCATTTT
CDR3aa: CASSLTTGPVGQPQHF

len: 16
d_gene: .
abundance: .
j_gene: TRBJ1-1
v_gene: TRBV7-2
CDR3nt: TGTGCCAGCAGCCCCTTGCCCGCGGGGATGAACACTGAAGCTTTCTTT
CDR3aa: CASSPLPAGMNTEAFF

len: 16
d_gene: .
abundance: few
j_gene: TRBJ1-5
v_gene: TRBV11-3
CDR3nt: TGTGCCAGCAGCCCCGGCGGATACAGGTGGAATCAGCCCCAGCATTTT
CDR3aa: CASSPGGYRWNQPQHF

len: 17
d_gene: .
abundance: .
j_gene: TRBJ2-3
v_gene: TRBV4-3
CDR3nt: TGCGCCAGCAGCCAATCCCGGCCGGGTACTAGCACAGATACGCAGTATTTT
CDR3aa: CASSQSRPGTSTDTQYF

len: 15
d_gene: .
abundance: .
j_gene: TRBJ1-2
v_gene: TRBV28
CDR3nt: TGTGCCAGCAGTCCTCCAGGGACATCTACAGATGGCTACACCTTC
CDR3aa: CASSPPGTSTDGYTF

len: 17
d_gene: TRBD1
abundance: .
j_gene: TRBJ2-1
v_gene: TRBV5-1
CDR3nt: TGCGCCAGCAGCTACGACAGGGGTTTTCGCTCCTACAATGAGCAGTTCTTC
CDR3aa: CASSYDRGFRSYNEQFF

len: 17
d_gene: TRBD2
abundance: .
j_gene: TRBJ2-5
v_gene: TRBV7-8
CDR3nt: TGTGCCAGCAGCGACCGAGGGGGGCGGGGGGGGCAAGAGACCCAGTACTTC
CDR3aa: CASSDRGGRGGQETQYF

len: 15
d_gene: TRBD1
abundance: few
j_gene: TRBJ1-1
v_gene: TRBV7-9
CDR3nt: TGTGCCAGCAGCTTAGCGCCCAGGGGGAGCCCTGAAGCTTTCTTT
CDR3aa: CASSLAPRGSPEAFF

len: 13
d_gene: .
abundance: .
j_gene: TRBJ2-3
v_gene: TRBV15
CDR3nt: TGTGCCACCAGCAGACAGGGTACAGATACGCAGTATTTT
CDR3aa: CATSRQGTDTQYF

len: 16
d_gene: TRBD1
abundance: once
j_gene: TRBJ2-3
v_gene: TRBV7-9
CDR3nt: TGTGCCAGCAGCTTAGTTGCGACAGGGGCCACAGATACGCAGTATTTT
CDR3aa: CASSLVATGATDTQYF

len: 17
d_gene: TRBD2
abundance: .
j_gene: TRBJ2-1
v_gene: TRBV5-4
CDR3nt: TGTGCCAGCAGTTCCGTCACTAGCGGGGGGGGATACAATGAGCAGTTCTTC
CDR3aa: CASSSVTSGGGYNEQFF

len: 14
d_gene: TRBD2
abundance: .
j_gene: TRBJ2-5
v_gene: TRBV15
CDR3nt: TGTGCCACCACTATAGCGGGGTACCAAGAGACCCAGTACTTC
CDR3aa: CATTIAGYQETQYF